The 3 T cell receptor beta chains below were found in one sample sequenced in a study of post-analysis software for immune sequencing data. Findings of the study overall: TRBV segments more frequent in patients than in controls numbered about 5 and included TRBV5-6, TRBV5-1 and TRBV20-1.

Their recognized antigens are unknown. The authors incorporated unique molecular identifiers into the TCR beta cDNA libraries. TCRdb re-derived calls from the PCR reads in MiXCR, one entry per CDR3 protein. The sample holds about 770,000 distinct CDR3 sequences, about 43% seen once. Sequencing was done on a sample of blood. The receptors were gathered from a girl aged 10 to 17 with multiple sclerosis.

The chain is built from TRBV7-3 and TRBJ2-1, with TRBD1 identical over 9 bases. The CDR3 totals 14 residues. The J segment lost 8 bases and the V segment lost 5 bases, leaving 7 bases of the junction unmatched. Looked up from germline, CDR1 is SGHTA and CDR2 is FQGTGA. The CDR3 coding sequence is TGTGCCAGCAGCCCCGGGACAGGGTTCTATGAGCAGTTCTTC. This codes for CASSPGTGFYEQFF.

The chain carries TRBV20-1 and TRBJ2-4; tentative D call: TRBD1 (6 bases). Between the trimmed V and J ends, which lost 5 bases and 0 bases, there was a span of 14 bases. This CDR3 region has 15 residues. CDR1 and CDR2 from the germline V gene are DFQATT and SNEGSKA (reference sequence). The CDR3 loop reads CSALRQAPAKNIQYF. CDR3 sequence (DNA): TGCAGTGCTCTTAGACAGGCCCCAGCCAAAAACATTCAGTACTTC.

In this sample, this clonotype turned up a few times. This chain joins TRBV5-6 and TRBJ2-7, with 10 bases that match TRBD2. The CDR3 is made up of 15 amino acids. Germline trimming cut 4 bases from V and 6 bases from J; bases unmatched to any gene: 10. CDR1 SGHDT and CDR2 YYEEEE come from the germline V gene. DNA of the CDR3: TGTGCCAGCAGCCCGGGACTAGCGTCCCCCCGCGAGCAGTACTTC. Its translation: CASSPGLASPREQYF. Looking up the rest from reference TRBV5-6 and TRBJ2-7 gives the full variable domain: DAGVTQSPTHLIKTRGQQVTLRCSPKSGHDTVSWYQQALGQGPQFIFQYYEEEERQRGNFPDRFSGHQFPNYSSELNVNALLLGDSALYLCASSPGLASPREQYFGPGTRLTVT.